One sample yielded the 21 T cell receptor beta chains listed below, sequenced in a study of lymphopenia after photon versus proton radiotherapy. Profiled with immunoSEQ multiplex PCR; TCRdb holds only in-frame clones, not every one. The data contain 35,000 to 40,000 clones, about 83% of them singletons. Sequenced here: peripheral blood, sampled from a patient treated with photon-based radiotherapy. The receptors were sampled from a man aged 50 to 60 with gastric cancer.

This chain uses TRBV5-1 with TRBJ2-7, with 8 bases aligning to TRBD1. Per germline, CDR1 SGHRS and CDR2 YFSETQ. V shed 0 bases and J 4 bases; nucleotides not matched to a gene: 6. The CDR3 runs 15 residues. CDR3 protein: CASSLGGTGRYEQYF. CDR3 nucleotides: TGCGCCAGCAGCTTGGGGGGGACAGGTCGGTACGAGCAGTACTTC. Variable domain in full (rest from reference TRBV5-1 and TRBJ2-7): KAGVTQTPRYLIKTRGQQVTLSCSPISGHRSVSWYQQTPGQGLQFLFEYFSETQRNKGNFPGRFSGRQFSNSRSEMNVSTLELGDSALYLCASSLGGTGRYEQYFGPGTRLTVT.

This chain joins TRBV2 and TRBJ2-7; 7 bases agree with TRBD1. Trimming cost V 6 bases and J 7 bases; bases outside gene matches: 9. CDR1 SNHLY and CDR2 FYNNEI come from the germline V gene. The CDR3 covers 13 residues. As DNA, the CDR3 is TGTGCCAGCAGGGACAGGCTGGGAAGGGAGCAGTACTTC. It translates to CASRDRLGREQYF.

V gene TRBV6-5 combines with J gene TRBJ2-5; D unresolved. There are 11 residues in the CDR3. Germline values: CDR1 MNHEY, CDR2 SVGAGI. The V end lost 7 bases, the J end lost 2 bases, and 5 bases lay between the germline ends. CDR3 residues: CASTFQETQYF. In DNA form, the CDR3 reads TGTGCCAGCACGTTTCAAGAGACCCAGTACTTC.

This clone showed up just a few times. CDR3 protein: CASSSGVGQPQHF. CDR3 sequence (DNA): TGTGCCAGCAGCTCAGGGGTAGGTCAGCCCCAGCATTTT. V is TRBV7-9 and J is TRBJ1-5; D possibly corresponds to TRBD1 (6 bases). The germline V gene has CDR1 SEHNR and CDR2 FQNEAQ (reference sequence). This CDR3 spans 13 amino acids. V dropped 4 bases and J dropped 6 bases, with 10 bases sitting between them. The variable domain in full, with the rest retrieved from reference TRBV7-9 and TRBJ1-5, is DTGVSQNPRHKITKRGQNVTFRCDPISEHNRLYWYRQTLGQGPEFLTYFQNEAQLEKSRLLSDRFSAERPKGSFSTLEIQRTEQGDSAMYLCASSSGVGQPQHFGDGTRLSIL.

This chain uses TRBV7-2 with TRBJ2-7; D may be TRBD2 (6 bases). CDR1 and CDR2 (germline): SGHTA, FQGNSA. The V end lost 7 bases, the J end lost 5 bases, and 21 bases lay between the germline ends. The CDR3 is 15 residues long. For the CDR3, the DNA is TGTGCCAGCACCTCAGATGGGGCGGGAAGCAACGAGCAGTACTTC. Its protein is CASTSDGAGSNEQYF.

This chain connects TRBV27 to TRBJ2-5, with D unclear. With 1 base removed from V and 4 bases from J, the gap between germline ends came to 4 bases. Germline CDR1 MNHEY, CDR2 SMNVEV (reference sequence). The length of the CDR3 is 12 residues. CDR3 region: CASSLYTETQYF. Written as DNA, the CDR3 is TGTGCCAGCAGTTTATACACAGAGACCCAGTACTTC.

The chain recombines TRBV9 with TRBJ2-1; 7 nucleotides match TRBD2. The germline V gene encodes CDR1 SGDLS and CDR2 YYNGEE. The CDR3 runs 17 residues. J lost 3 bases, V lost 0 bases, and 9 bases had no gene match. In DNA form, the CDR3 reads TGTGCCAGCAGCGTAGAGACCGGGGGACTAATCTACAATGAGCAGTTCTTC. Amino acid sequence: CASSVETGGLIYNEQFF.

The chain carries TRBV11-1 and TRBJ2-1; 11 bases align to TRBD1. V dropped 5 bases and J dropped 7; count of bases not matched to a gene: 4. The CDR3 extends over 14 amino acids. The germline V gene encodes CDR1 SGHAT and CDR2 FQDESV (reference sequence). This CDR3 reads CASSPRDRGNEQFF. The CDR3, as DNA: TGTGCCAGCAGCCCACGGGACAGGGGGAATGAGCAGTTCTTC.

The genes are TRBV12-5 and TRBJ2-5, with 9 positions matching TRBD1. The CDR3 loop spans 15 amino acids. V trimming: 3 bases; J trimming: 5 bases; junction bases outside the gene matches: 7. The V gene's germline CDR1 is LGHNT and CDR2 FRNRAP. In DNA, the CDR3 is TGTGCTAGTGGTTTCGGGACAGGGTCTGGCGAGACCCAGTACTTC. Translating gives CASGFGTGSGETQYF.

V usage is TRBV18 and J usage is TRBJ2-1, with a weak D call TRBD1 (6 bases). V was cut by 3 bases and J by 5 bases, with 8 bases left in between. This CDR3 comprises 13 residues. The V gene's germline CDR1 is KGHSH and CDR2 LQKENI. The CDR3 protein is CASSPRQDNEQFF. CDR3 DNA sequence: TGTGCCAGCTCACCGCGACAGGACAATGAGCAGTTCTTC.

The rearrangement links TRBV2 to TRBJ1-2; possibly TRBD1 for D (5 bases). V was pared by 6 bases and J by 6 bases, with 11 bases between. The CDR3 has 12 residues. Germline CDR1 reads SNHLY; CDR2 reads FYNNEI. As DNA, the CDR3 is TGTGCCAGCAGCCCGACAGTGAATGGCTACACCTTC. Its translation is CASSPTVNGYTF.

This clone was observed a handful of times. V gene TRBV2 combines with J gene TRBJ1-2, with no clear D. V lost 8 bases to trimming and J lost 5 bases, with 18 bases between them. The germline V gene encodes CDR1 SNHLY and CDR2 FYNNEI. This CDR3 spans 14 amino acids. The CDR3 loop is CASSRSGLTYGYTF. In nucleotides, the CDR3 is TGTGCCAGCTCCAGATCAGGACTGACATATGGCTACACCTTC.

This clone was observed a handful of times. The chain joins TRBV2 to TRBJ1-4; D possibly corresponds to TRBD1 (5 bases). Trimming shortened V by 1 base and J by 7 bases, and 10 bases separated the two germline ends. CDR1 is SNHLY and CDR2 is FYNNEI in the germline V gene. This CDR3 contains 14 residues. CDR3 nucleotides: TGTGCCAGCAGTGAAGGCCAGGGCATTGAAAAACTGTTTTTT. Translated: CASSEGQGIEKLFF. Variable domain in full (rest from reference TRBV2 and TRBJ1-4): EPEVTQTPSHQVTQMGQEVILRCVPISNHLYFYWYRQILGQKVEFLVSFYNNEISEKSEIFDDQFSVERPDGSNFTLKIRSTKLEDSAMYFCASSEGQGIEKLFFGSGTQLSVL.

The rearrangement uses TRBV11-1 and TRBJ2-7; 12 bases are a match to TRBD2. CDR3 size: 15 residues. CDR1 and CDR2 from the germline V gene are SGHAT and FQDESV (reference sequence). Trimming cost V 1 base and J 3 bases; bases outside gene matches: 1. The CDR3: CASSLGLAGDYEQYF. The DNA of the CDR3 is TGTGCCAGCAGCTTAGGACTAGCGGGGGACTACGAGCAGTACTTC.

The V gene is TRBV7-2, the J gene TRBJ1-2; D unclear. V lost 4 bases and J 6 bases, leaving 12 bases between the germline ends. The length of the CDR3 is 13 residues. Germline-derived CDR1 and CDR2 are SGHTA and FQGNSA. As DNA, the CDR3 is TGTGCCAGCAGCTCCTCCCGGCGCGATGGCTACACCTTC. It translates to CASSSSRRDGYTF. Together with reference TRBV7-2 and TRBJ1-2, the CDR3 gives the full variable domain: GAGVSQSPSNKVTEKGKDVELRCDPISGHTALYWYRQSLGQGLEFLIYFQGNSAPDKSGLPSDRFSAERTGGSVSTLTIQRTQQEDSAVYLCASSSSRRDGYTFGSGTRLTVV.

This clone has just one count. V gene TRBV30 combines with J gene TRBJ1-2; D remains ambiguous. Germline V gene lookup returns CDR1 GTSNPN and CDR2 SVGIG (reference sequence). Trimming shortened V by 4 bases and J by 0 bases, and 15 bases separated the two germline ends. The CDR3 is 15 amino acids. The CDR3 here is CAWKSVPLANYGYTF. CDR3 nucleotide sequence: TGTGCCTGGAAGTCCGTTCCGCTAGCTAACTATGGCTACACCTTC. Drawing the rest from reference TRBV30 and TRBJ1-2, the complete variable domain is SQTIHQWPATLVQPVGSPLSLECTVEGTSNPNLYWYRQAAGRGLQLLFYSVGIGQISSEVPQNLSASRPQDRQFILSSKKLLLSDSGFYLCAWKSVPLANYGYTFGSGTRLTVV.

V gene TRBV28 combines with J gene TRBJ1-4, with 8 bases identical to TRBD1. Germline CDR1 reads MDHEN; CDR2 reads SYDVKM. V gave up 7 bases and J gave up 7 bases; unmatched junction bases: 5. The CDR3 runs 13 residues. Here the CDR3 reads CASKGQAIEKLFF. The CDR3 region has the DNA TGTGCCAGCAAGGGACAGGCGATTGAAAAACTGTTTTTT.

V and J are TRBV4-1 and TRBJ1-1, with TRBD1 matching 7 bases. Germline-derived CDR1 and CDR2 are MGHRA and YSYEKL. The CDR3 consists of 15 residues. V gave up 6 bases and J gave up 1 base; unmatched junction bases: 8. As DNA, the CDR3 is TGCGCCAGCAGGCCTCCGGGACAGAAGAACACTGAAGCTTTCTTT. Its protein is CASRPPGQKNTEAFF.

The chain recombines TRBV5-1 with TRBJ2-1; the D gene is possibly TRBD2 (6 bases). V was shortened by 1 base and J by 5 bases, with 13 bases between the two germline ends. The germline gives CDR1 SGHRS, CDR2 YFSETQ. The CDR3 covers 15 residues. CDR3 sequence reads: CASSLRLARDNEQFF. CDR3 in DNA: TGCGCCAGCAGCTTGCGGCTAGCGAGAGACAATGAGCAGTTCTTC.

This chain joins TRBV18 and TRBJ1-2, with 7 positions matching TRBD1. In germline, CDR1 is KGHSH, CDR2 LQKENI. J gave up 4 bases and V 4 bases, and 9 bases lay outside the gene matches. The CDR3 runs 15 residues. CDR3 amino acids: CASSLTTGQVYGYTF. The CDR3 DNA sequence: TGTGCCAGCTCACTGACTACTGGACAGGTCTATGGCTACACCTTC.

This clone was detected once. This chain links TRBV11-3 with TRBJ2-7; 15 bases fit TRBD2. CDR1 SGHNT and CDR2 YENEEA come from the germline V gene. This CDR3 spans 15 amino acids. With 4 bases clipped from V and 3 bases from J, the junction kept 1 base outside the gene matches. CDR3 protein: CASSSGLAGGYEQYF. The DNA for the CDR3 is TGTGCCAGCAGCTCGGGACTAGCGGGAGGCTACGAGCAGTACTTC.